This T cell receptor beta chain was captured by sequencing in a study of spatial heterogeneity in lung cancer. Findings and limits, study-wide: Whereas they appeared in blood less at follow-up, ubiquitous expanded tumor TCRs appeared there more at resection.

This clonotype was seen repeatedly, ten times or more. What it binds is unknown. This sample's time point: sample taken at primary tumor resection. Unsorted samples of tumor, nontumor lung or frozen PBMC had their whole RNA sequenced. Donation came from about 72 patients with untreated early-stage non-small cell lung cancer. A single record per CDR3 protein comes from TCRdb applying MiXCR to the 5' RACE reads. The repertoire holds around 19,000 distinct CDR3 sequences, under 20% seen once, with roughly 13% in the top ten. The clonotype originates from a male donor with early-stage non-small cell lung cancer. This material consisted of PBMCs, taken at surgery.

The CDR3 spells CASSNGQGGHGYTF. The CDR3, as DNA: TGCGCCAGCAGTAACGGACAGGGGGGCCATGGCTACACCTTC. The chain links TRBV5-1 to TRBJ1-2, with TRBD1 matching over 10 bases. Germline V gives CDR1 SGHRS, CDR2 YFSETQ. J was trimmed by 6 bases and V by 5 bases; bases with no gene match: 7. CDR3 size: 14 residues.